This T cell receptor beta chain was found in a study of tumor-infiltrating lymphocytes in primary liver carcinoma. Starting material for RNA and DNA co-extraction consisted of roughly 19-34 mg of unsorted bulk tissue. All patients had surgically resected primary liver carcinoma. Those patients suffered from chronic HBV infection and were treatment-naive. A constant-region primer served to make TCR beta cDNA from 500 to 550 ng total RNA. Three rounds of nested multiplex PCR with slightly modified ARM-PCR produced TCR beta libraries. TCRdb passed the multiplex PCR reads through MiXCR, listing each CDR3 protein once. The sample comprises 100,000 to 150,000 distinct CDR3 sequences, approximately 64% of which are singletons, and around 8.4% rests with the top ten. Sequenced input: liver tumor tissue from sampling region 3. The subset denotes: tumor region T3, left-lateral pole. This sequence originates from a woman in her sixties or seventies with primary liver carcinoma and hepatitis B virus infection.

The CDR3 protein is CASSDPSYEQYF. The CDR3 coding sequence is TGTGCCAGCAGTGACCCCTCCTACGAGCAGTACTTC. This chain connects TRBV2 to TRBJ2-7; D remains unclear. Germline V gives CDR1 SNHLY, CDR2 FYNNEI. The ends were cut back, 3 bases at V and 0 bases at J, with 3 bases in the middle. This CDR3 has 12 residues.